This paragraph reports one T cell receptor beta chain. Its antigen is undetermined. Time point noted: blood 2 weeks post-SBRT. Regarding treatment: 15 Gy SBRT to primary tumor, nephrectomy 4 weeks later. Serial blood draws occurred at baseline and 2 and 4 weeks post-SBRT. The tumor was a clear cell renal cell carcinoma. With 3 bases removed from V and 0 bases from J, the gap between germline ends came to 12 bases. This CDR3 comprises 15 residues. Germline values: CDR1 SGHRS, CDR2 YFSETQ. This specimen comes from a study of radiation and T cells in renal cell carcinoma. The overall study: Nephrectomy followed 15 Gy stereotactic body radiation by 4 weeks.

TCRdb keeps only in-frame clones here, not all; method: immunoSEQ multiplex PCR. The sample includes tens of thousands of clones, roughly 80% of them seen just once. Study outcomes and limitations: From baseline, blood top tumor clonotypes peaked at 2 weeks post-radiation.

This material consisted of blood, taken from a patient whose treatment included radiotherapy and nephrectomy. This sequence was found in a man aged 60 to 75 with renal cell carcinoma. The gene calls are TRBV5-1 and TRBJ2-5; D ambiguous. The CDR3 is CASSSPLGYQETQYF. CDR3 nucleotide sequence: TGCGCCAGCAGCTCTCCTCTGGGGTACCAAGAGACCCAGTACTTC.